Following are 11 T cell receptor beta chains from one sample sequenced in a study of early T cells in non-severe SARS-CoV-2 infection. TCRdb re-analysed the 5' RACE reads in MiXCR, keeping a single row per CDR3 protein. This sample has over 75,000 distinct CDR3 sequences, with around 14% found just once. The specimen was whole blood. The origin of the receptors is an adult who was a healthcare worker with PCR-confirmed SARS-CoV-2 infection or an uninfected control (not recorded which).

This clonotype was seen at least ten times. The CDR3 loop is CASTWADRAYNEQFF. CDR3 nucleotides: TGTGCCAGCACCTGGGCGGACAGGGCCTACAATGAGCAGTTCTTC. J is TRBJ2-1 and V is TRBV7-9; 8 bases map to TRBD1. The length of the CDR3 is 15 residues. Germline V CDR1 and CDR2: SEHNR, FQNEAQ (reference sequence). After removal of 7 bases from V and 2 bases from J, the junction contained 7 bases not matched to a gene.

The chain carries TRBV20-1 and TRBJ2-1; D perhaps matches TRBD1 (6 bases). Between the trimmed V and J ends, which lost 4 bases and 5 bases, there was a span of 12 bases. The CDR3 runs 13 residues. CDR1 DFQATT and CDR2 SNEGSKA come from the germline V gene (reference sequence). The CDR3 sequence: CSATDRSHNEQFF. The CDR3, as DNA: TGCAGTGCTACCGACAGGAGTCACAATGAGCAGTTCTTC.

V gene TRBV5-1 combines with J gene TRBJ2-5, with D unresolved. Germline loops: CDR1 SGHRS, CDR2 YFSETQ. Trimming shortened V by 0 bases and J by 5 bases, and 8 bases separated the two germline ends. CDR3 length equals 13 residues. CDR3 residues: CASSLDFRETQYF. In nucleotides, the CDR3 is TGCGCCAGCAGCTTGGATTTTAGGGAGACCCAGTACTTC.

With respect to this clonotype: This may stem from a read error, because a much larger clone lies one nucleotide away. This CDR3 reads CASSFMGYGYTF. The CDR3 coding sequence is TGTGCCAGCAGCTTTATGGGCTATGGCTACACCTTC. This chain uses TRBV7-2 with TRBJ1-2; D is unclear. Germline V gene lookup returns CDR1 SGHTA and CDR2 FQGNSA. With 3 bases removed from V and 4 bases from J, the gap between germline ends came to 6 bases. The CDR3 is 12 amino acids.

This clonotype was recorded at least ten times. The chain links TRBV7-2 to TRBJ1-2; TRBD1 matches 7 bases. V was pared by 3 bases and J by 4 bases, with 8 bases of the junction left unmatched. This CDR3 comprises 15 residues. Germline V gene sequence: CDR1 SGHTA, CDR2 FQGNSA. The CDR3 reads CASSFYRGEGYGYTF. The CDR3 nucleotides are TGTGCCAGCAGCTTCTACAGGGGAGAGGGCTATGGCTACACCTTC. The variable domain in full, with the rest retrieved from reference TRBV7-2 and TRBJ1-2, is GAGVSQSPSNKVTEKGKDVELRCDPISGHTALYWYRQSLGQGLEFLIYFQGNSAPDKSGLPSDRFSAERTGGSVSTLTIQRTQQEDSAVYLCASSFYRGEGYGYTFGSGTRLTVV.

This clonotype showed up many times. The rearrangement links TRBV4-2 to TRBJ1-2, with 9 nucleotides matching TRBD1. Germline values: CDR1 LGHNA, CDR2 YNFKEQ. CDR3 length: 16 amino acids. V shed 1 base, J shed 0 bases, and the junction held 3 bases outside the gene matches. The CDR3: CASSQVGQGTNYGYTF. For the CDR3, the DNA is TGTGCCAGCAGCCAAGTGGGACAGGGAACTAACTATGGCTACACCTTC.

This clonotype was seen only a few times. The J gene is TRBJ2-1, the V gene TRBV28, with D perhaps TRBD1 or TRBD2 (5 bases each). This CDR3 region has 15 residues. V was clipped by 5 bases and J by 2 bases, with 13 bases between them. Germline loops: CDR1 MDHEN, CDR2 SYDVKM. The CDR3 sequence is CASSPRDRPYNEQFF. CDR3 nucleotide sequence: TGTGCCAGCAGTCCCCGGGACCGACCCTACAATGAGCAGTTCTTC.

Only a few counts were recorded for this clonotype. This sequence joins TRBV5-1 and TRBJ1-5, with D unresolved. CDR1 SGHRS and CDR2 YFSETQ come from the germline V gene. The CDR3 has 14 amino acids. V lost 0 bases and J 10 bases, leaving 14 bases between the germline ends. The CDR3 region is CASSLGGLESPQHF. CDR3 sequence (DNA): TGCGCCAGCAGCTTGGGGGGTCTTGAGTCTCCCCAGCATTTT.

In this sample, this clonotype turned up a few times. The rearrangement links TRBV20-1 to TRBJ2-3; 8 bases agree with TRBD1. This CDR3 has 14 residues. Germline values: CDR1 DFQATT, CDR2 SNEGSKA (reference sequence). V dropped 0 bases and J dropped 4; count of bases not matched to a gene: 3. The CDR3 region has the DNA TGCAGTGCTAGAGATTACAGGGGGGCAGATACGCAGTATTTT. Its translation: CSARDYRGADTQYF.

The J gene is TRBJ1-5, the V gene TRBV6-2 or TRBV6-3; 7 bases match TRBD1. The CDR3 spans 17 residues. With 0 bases clipped from V and 6 bases from J, the junction kept 11 bases outside the gene matches. Germline V lookup: CDR1 MNHEY, CDR2 SVGEGT. CDR3 nucleotides: TGTGCCAGCAGTTACTCGATGGGGCCTACAGGGGCTCAGCCCCAGCATTTT. Translation: CASSYSMGPTGAQPQHF.

The rearrangement links TRBV5-4 to TRBJ2-5; D is unresolved. The V and J ends lost 1 base and 5 bases respectively, with 9 bases between them. CDR1 and CDR2 from the germline V gene are SGHNT and YYREEE (reference sequence). This CDR3 is built from 13 residues. The CDR3 sequence: CASSLKHLETQYF. CDR3 nucleotides: TGTGCCAGCAGCTTGAAGCATTTGGAGACCCAGTACTTC.